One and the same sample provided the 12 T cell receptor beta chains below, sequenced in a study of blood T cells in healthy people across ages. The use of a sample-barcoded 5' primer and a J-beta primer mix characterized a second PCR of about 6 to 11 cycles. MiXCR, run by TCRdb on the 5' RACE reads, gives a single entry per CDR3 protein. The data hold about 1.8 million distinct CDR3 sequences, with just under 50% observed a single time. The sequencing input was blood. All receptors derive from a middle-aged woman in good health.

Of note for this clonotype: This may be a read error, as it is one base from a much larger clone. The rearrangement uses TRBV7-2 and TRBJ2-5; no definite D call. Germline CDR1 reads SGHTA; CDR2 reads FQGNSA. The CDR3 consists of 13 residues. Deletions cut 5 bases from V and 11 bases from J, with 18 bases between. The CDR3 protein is CASSVPPRDEQYF. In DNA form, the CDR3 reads TGTGCCAGCAGCGTACCCCCTAGGGATGAGCAGTACTTC. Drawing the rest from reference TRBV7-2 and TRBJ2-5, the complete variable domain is GAGVSQSPSNKVTEKGKDVELRCDPISGHTALYWYRQSLGQGLEFLIYFQGNSAPDKSGLPSDRFSAERTGGSVSTLTIQRTQQEDSAVYLCASSVPPRDEQYFGPGTRLLVL.

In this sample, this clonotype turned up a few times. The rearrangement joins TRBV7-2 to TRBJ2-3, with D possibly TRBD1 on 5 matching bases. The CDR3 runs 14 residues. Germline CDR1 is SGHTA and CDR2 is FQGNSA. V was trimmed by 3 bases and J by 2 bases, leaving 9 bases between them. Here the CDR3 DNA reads TGTGCCAGCAGCTTCCGACAGAACACAGATACGCAGTATTTT. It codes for CASSFRQNTDTQYF.

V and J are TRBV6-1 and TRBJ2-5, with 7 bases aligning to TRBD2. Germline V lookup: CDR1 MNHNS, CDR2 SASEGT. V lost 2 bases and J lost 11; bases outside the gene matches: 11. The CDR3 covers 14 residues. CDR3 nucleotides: TGTGCCAGCAGTGAAAGGGGCGGGGGAGATGAGCAGTACTTC. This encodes CASSERGGGDEQYF.

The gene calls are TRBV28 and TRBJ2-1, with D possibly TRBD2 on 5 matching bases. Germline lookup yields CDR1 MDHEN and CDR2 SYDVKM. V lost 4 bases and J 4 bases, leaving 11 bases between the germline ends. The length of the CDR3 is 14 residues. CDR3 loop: CASSSIGVYNEQFF. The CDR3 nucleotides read TGTGCCAGCAGTTCCATCGGGGTTTACAATGAGCAGTTCTTC.

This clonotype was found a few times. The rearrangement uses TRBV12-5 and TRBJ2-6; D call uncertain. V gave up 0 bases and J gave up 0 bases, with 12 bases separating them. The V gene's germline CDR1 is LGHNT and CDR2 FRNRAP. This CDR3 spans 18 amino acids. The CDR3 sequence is CASGLVEASYSGANVLTF. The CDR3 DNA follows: TGTGCTAGTGGTTTGGTAGAGGCCAGCTACTCTGGGGCCAACGTCCTGACTTTC.

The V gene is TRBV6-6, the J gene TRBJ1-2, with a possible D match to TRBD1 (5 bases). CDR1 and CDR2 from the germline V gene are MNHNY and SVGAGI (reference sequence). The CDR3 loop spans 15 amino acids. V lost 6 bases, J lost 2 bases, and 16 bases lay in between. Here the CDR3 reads CASRPPPDRNYGYTF. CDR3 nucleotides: TGTGCCAGCAGACCCCCACCTGACAGAAACTATGGCTACACCTTC.

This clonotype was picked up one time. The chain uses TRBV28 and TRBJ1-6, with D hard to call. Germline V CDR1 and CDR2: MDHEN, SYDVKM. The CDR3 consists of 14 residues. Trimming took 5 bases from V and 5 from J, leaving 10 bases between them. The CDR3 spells CASSGSAHNSPLHF. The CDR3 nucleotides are TGTGCCAGCAGTGGGAGCGCCCATAATTCACCCCTCCACTTT.

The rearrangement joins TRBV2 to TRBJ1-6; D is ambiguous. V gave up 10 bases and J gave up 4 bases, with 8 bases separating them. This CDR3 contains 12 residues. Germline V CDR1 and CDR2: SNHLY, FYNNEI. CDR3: CAKRGYNSPLHF. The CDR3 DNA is TGTGCCAAACGAGGATATAATTCACCCCTCCACTTT.

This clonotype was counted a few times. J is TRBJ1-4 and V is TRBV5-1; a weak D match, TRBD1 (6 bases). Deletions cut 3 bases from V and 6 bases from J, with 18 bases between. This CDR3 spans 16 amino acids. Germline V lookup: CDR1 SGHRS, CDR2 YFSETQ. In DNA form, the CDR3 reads TGCGCCAGCAGCTACGATGACAGGTTAAAGGATGAAAAACTGTTTTTT. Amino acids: CASSYDDRLKDEKLFF.

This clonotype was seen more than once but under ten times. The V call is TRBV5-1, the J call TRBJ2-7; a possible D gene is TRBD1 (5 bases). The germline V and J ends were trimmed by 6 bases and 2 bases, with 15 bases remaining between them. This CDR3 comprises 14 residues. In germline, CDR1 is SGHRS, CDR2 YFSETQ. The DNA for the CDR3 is TGCGCCAGCAATGAACAGGATACTCCCTACGAGCAGTACTTC. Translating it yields CASNEQDTPYEQYF.

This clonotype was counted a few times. The CDR3 region is CASSLVTGPGEQYF. CDR3 bases: TGTGCCAGCAGCTTAGTAACCGGCCCTGGAGAGCAGTACTTC. This chain connects TRBV11-2 to TRBJ2-7, with unresolved D. Germline CDR1 SGHAT, CDR2 FQNNGV. With 1 base removed from V and 7 bases from J, the gap between germline ends came to 14 bases. The CDR3 is 14 amino acids. Looking up the rest from reference TRBV11-2 and TRBJ2-7 gives the full variable domain: EAGVAQSPRYKIIEKRQSVAFWCNPISGHATLYWYQQILGQGPKLLIQFQNNGVVDDSQLPKDRFSAERLKGVDSTLKIQPAKLEDSAVYLCASSLVTGPGEQYFGPGTRLTVT.

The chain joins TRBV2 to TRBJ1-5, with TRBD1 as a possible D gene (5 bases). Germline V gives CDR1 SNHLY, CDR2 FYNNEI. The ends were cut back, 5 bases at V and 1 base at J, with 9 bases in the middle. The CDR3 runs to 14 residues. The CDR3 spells CASSFDRSNQPQHF. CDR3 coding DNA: TGTGCCAGCAGTTTTGACAGAAGCAATCAGCCCCAGCATTTT.